This T cell receptor (beta chain) appears in the sequencing data of a study of blood T cell repertoires in COVID-19. Across the study: The analysed material was cDNA or gDNA that came from T cells, B-cell-depleted T cells, or PBMCs.

This table comes from immunoSEQ multiplex PCR, and its TCRdb copy is limited to in-frame clones, with some not included. The sample has approximately 200,000 clones, roughly 80% seen once. Concerning this clone itself: The junction departs from the called germline gene at one end, perhaps through a read error.

The CDR3 runs to 11 residues. Germline V lookup: CDR1 DFQATT, CDR2 SNEGSKA (reference sequence). The rearrangement joins TRBV20-1 to TRBJ2-6; 7 positions agree with TRBD1. Input material: PBMCs or T cells enriched from blood (not recorded which). The clonotype was recovered from a woman between 25 and 40 years old who had recovered from COVID-19. The CDR3: CSAPGGNVLTF. In DNA, the CDR3 is TGCAGTGCCCCAGGGGGCAACGTCCTGACTTTC.